These 20 T cell receptor beta chains share one sample of origin, sequenced in a study of blood T cell repertoires in COVID-19. Assay: immunoSEQ multiplex PCR; the TCRdb copy retains only in-frame clones and omits some. Of fewer than 80,000 clones in the sample, roughly 90% were seen once. The material sequenced was peripheral blood. Source of these receptors: a human donor in a cohort sampled during active COVID-19.

V gene TRBV2 combines with J gene TRBJ2-1; 8 nucleotides match TRBD2. The length of the CDR3 is 16 residues. Germline assignment: CDR1 SNHLY and CDR2 FYNNEI. Trimming cost V 6 bases and J 7 bases; bases outside gene matches: 14. CDR3 sequence reads: CASSVEGSGMRNEQFF. In DNA, the CDR3 is TGTGCCAGCAGCGTCGAGGGTAGCGGGATGAGAAATGAGCAGTTCTTC.

V usage is TRBV7-6 and J usage is TRBJ1-6; tentatively, D is TRBD1 (6 bases). In germline, CDR1 is SGHVS, CDR2 FNYEAQ. V was cut by 2 bases and J by 9 bases, with 14 bases left in between. The length of the CDR3 is 15 residues. The CDR3 here is CASSLTQGGGSPLHF. The CDR3 bases are TGTGCCAGCAGCTTAACTCAAGGGGGGGGTTCACCCCTCCACTTT.

V is TRBV15 and J is TRBJ2-3, with D possibly being TRBD2 (6 bases). The CDR3 runs to 16 residues. Germline CDR1 and CDR2: LNHNV and YYDKDF (reference sequence). Trimming pared 1 base from V and 4 bases from J, leaving 15 bases between. The CDR3 protein is CATSRGTGEAADTQYF. The CDR3 bases are TGTGCCACCAGCAGAGGTACCGGGGAGGCCGCAGATACGCAGTATTTT.

The genes are TRBV19 and TRBJ1-6; TRBD1 is a possible D gene (5 bases). Trimming removed 3 bases at V and 9 bases at J, with 9 bases between. CDR1 LNHDA and CDR2 SQIVND come from the germline V gene (reference sequence). There are 13 residues in the CDR3. The CDR3 region has the DNA TGTGCCAGTAGTATGGGCACAGGTTCACCCCTCCACTTT. This encodes CASSMGTGSPLHF.

V and J are TRBV7-2 and TRBJ2-5; perhaps TRBD1 as D (6 bases). Germline V gene data show CDR1 as SGHTA and CDR2 as FQGNSA. The CDR3 length is 14 residues. V lost 5 bases and J 5 bases, leaving 15 bases between the germline ends. Here the CDR3 reads CASSHPGQRETQYF. CDR3 in DNA: TGTGCCAGCAGCCATCCGGGACAAAGGGAGACCCAGTACTTC.

The genes are TRBV7-6 and TRBJ2-5, with TRBD1 as a possible D gene (6 bases). The CDR3 sequence is 14 residues long. Trimming shortened V by 5 bases and J by 2 bases, and 12 bases separated the two germline ends. Germline CDR1 is SGHVS and CDR2 is FNYEAQ. CDR3 amino acids: CASSPPRGQETQYF. In DNA, the CDR3 is TGTGCCAGCAGCCCCCCCAGGGGTCAAGAGACCCAGTACTTC.

This rearrangement joins TRBV7-6 to TRBJ1-1; TRBD1 matches 10 bases. From germline, CDR1 is SGHVS and CDR2 FNYEAQ. This CDR3 contains 14 residues. Losses at the gene ends were 5 bases for V and 1 base for J; bases not matched to a gene: 1. The CDR3 bases are TGTGCCAGCAGCAGGGACAGGGGGAACACTGAAGCTTTCTTT. Residues: CASSRDRGNTEAFF.

The chain recombines TRBV19 with TRBJ1-1; no reliable D call. V lost 3 bases and J 1 base, leaving 12 bases between the germline ends. Germline assignment: CDR1 LNHDA and CDR2 SQIVND (reference sequence). The CDR3 extends over 15 amino acids. CDR3: CASSIGGESNTEAFF. CDR3 bases: TGTGCCAGTAGTATCGGCGGGGAGTCGAACACTGAAGCTTTCTTT.

The V and J genes are TRBV1 and TRBJ1-2; the D call in the table, TRBD1, was not verified against the DNA. TRBV1 is reported as a pseudogene. This CDR3 has 18 residues. CDR3 nucleotides: TGCACCAGCAGCCAAGGGTTGGACAGGGCTCCCTCGAGCTATGGCTACACCTTC. This codes for CTSSQGLDRAPSSYGYTF.

The chain is built from TRBV6-5 and TRBJ2-7, with 8 bases aligning to TRBD1. The V gene end was trimmed by 6 bases and the J gene end by 3 bases; junction bases not matched to a gene: 7. The germline gives CDR1 MNHEY, CDR2 SVGAGI. The CDR3 length is 14 residues. In DNA, the CDR3 is TGTGCCAGCAGAAAACCCGGGACAGGCTACGAGCAGTACTTC. Protein product: CASRKPGTGYEQYF.

V is TRBV7-6 and J is TRBJ1-6; 11 positions match TRBD1. V lost 5 bases to trimming and J lost 8 bases; unmatched junction nucleotides: 5. This CDR3 is built from 15 residues. The germline CDR1 and CDR2 sequences are SGHVS and FNYEAQ. The DNA for the CDR3 is TGTGCCAGCAGCCCACGGACAGGGGGCCATTCACCCCTCCACTTT. Its translation: CASSPRTGGHSPLHF.

This clone occurred once. CDR3 region: CASSVDFGEKTQYF. CDR3 bases: TGTGCCAGCAGCGTAGATTTTGGAGAGAAGACCCAGTACTTC. The chain combines TRBV9 with TRBJ2-5; D remains unclear. The germline V gene encodes CDR1 SGDLS and CDR2 YYNGEE. V shed 0 bases and J shed 6 bases, with 12 bases lying between them. CDR3 size: 14 residues.

J is TRBJ2-1 and V is TRBV18; 9 bases are shared with TRBD2. Per the germline V gene, CDR1 is KGHSH and CDR2 is LQKENI. The CDR3 length is 17 residues. The V gene end was trimmed by 3 bases and the J gene end by 0 bases; junction bases not matched to a gene: 6. CDR3 DNA sequence: TGTGCCAGCTCACCCGGGCTAGCGGGGAGCTCCTACAATGAGCAGTTCTTC. Translation: CASSPGLAGSSYNEQFF.

This clone appeared a single time. The chain recombines TRBV16 with TRBJ2-2, with D perhaps matching TRBD1 (7 bases). This CDR3 is built from 17 residues. The ends were cut back, 4 bases at V and 4 bases at J, with 19 bases in the middle. The germline CDR1 and CDR2 sequences are KGHSY and FQNENV. CDR3 protein: CASSLIGPRGATGELFF. CDR3 in DNA: TGTGCCAGCAGCCTAATCGGGCCCAGGGGGGCCACCGGGGAGCTGTTTTTT. Looking up the rest from reference TRBV16 and TRBJ2-2 gives the full variable domain: GEEVAQTPKHLVRGEGQKAKLYCAPIKGHSYVFWYQQVLKNEFKFLISFQNENVFDETGMPKERFSAKCLPNSPCSLEIQATKLEDSAVYFCASSLIGPRGATGELFFGEGSRLTVL.

CDR3 sequence: CASSYSNNRDYEQYF. CDR3 bases: TGTGCCAGCAGTTACTCGAATAACAGGGACTACGAGCAGTACTTC. V and J are TRBV6-5 and TRBJ2-7; a weak D match, TRBD1 (6 bases). From germline, CDR1 is MNHEY and CDR2 SVGAGI. This CDR3 is 15 amino acids long. Trimming removed 0 bases from V and 3 bases from J, with 12 bases in between.

V is TRBV6-4 and J is TRBJ2-1; 13 bases align to TRBD2. This CDR3 region has 16 residues. V gave up 0 bases and J gave up 7 bases; unmatched junction bases: 3. Germline V gene sequence: CDR1 MRHNA, CDR2 SNTAGT. In nucleotides, the CDR3 is TGTGCCAGCAGTGACTCCGGGACTAGCGGGAATAATGAGCAGTTCTTC. Its translation is CASSDSGTSGNNEQFF.

This clone was recorded only once. V is TRBV10-2 and J is TRBJ1-4; the D gene is possibly TRBD1 (6 bases). The V gene's germline CDR1 is WSHSY and CDR2 SAAADI. Deletions cut 4 bases from V and 7 bases from J, with 19 bases between. There are 16 residues in the CDR3. CDR3 bases: TGCGCCAGCAGTGGGTCCGGACAGACGGGGCGTGAAAAACTGTTTTTT. Its protein is CASSGSGQTGREKLFF.

The chain employs TRBV7-3 and TRBJ2-1; 13 bases fit TRBD2. The V gene's germline CDR1 is SGHTA and CDR2 FQGTGA. The length of the CDR3 is 15 residues. J lost 5 bases, V lost 5 bases, and 3 bases had no gene match. The DNA for the CDR3 is TGTGCCAGCAGCCTGGGACTAGCGGGGAACAATGAGCAGTTCTTC. Translating gives CASSLGLAGNNEQFF.

This clone was found once. V gene TRBV6-1 combines with J gene TRBJ1-1; 9 bases fit TRBD1. Germline CDR1 MNHNS, CDR2 SASEGT. J lost 0 bases, V lost 4 bases, and 6 bases had no gene match. The CDR3 contains 16 residues. In DNA, the CDR3 is TGTGCCAGCAGTGCCGGGACAGGGTGGATGAACACTGAAGCTTTCTTT. It specifies CASSAGTGWMNTEAFF.

V usage is TRBV10-2 and J usage is TRBJ1-2; 7 bases map to TRBD1. The CDR3 consists of 12 residues. The germline V gene encodes CDR1 WSHSY and CDR2 SAAADI. V dropped 3 bases and J dropped 8; count of bases not matched to a gene: 3. The CDR3 DNA reads TGCGCCAGCAGTGAAGGGGGCGAGGGCTACACCTTC. The encoded protein is CASSEGGEGYTF.